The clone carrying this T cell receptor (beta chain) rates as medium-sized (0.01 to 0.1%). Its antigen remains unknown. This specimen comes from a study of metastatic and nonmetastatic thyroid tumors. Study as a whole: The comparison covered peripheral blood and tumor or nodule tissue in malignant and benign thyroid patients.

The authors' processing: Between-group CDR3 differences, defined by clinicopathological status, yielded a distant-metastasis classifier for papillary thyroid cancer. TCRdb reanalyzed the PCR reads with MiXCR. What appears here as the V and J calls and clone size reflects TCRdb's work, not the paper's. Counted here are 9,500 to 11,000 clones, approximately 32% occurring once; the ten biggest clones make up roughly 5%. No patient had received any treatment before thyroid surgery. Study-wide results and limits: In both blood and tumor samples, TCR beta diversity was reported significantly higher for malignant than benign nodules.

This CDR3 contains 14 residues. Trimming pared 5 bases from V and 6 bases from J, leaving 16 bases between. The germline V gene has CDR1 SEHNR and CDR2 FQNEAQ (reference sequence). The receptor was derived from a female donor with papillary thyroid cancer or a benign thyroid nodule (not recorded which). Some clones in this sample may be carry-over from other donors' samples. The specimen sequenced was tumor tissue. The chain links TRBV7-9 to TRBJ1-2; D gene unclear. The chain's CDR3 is CASSPVFFGHGYTF. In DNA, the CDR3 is TGTGCCAGCAGCCCCGTTTTCTTCGGACATGGCTACACCTTC.